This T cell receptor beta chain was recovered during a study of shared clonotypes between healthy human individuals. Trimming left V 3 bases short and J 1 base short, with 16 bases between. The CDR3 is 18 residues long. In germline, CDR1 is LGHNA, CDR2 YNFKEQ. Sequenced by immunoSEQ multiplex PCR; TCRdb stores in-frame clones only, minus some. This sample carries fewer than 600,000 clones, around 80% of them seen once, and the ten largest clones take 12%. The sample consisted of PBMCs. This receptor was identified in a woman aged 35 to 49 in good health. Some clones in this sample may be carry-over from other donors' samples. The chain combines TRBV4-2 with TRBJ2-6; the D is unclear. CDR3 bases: TGTGCCAGCAGCCAGGCGGCGCGAGTGGGGTCTGGGGCCAACGTCCTGACTTTC. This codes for CASSQAARVGSGANVLTF.